The entry below describes one T cell receptor (beta chain). Original handling: Amplification from reference gene primers served as the basis for estimated nucleated cell counts. The assay was immunoSEQ multiplex PCR, and TCRdb's table has in-frame clones only and misses some. D and trimming were read from the DNA, whereas the V and J calls and clone size are those reported in that table. The sample has 80,000 to 130,000 clones, 80% to 95% seen once. The CDR3 loop spans 16 amino acids. Trimming took off 0 bases at V and 0 bases at J, with 10 bases between the two ends. The germline V gene encodes CDR1 SGHRS and CDR2 YFSETQ. This specimen belongs to a study of blood T cell repertoires in COVID-19. Study context: Sample material is recorded as cDNA or gDNA derived from T cells, B-cell-depleted T cells, or PBMCs.

The V and J genes are TRBV5-1 and TRBJ2-1; D is unclear. The sample taken for sequencing was peripheral blood. The clonotype was recovered from a man aged 55 to 70 with acute or convalescent COVID-19. The CDR3 loop reads CASSLETLSSYNEQFF. CDR3 coding DNA: TGCGCCAGCAGCTTGGAGACTTTAAGCTCCTACAATGAGCAGTTCTTC. The entire variable domain, with the rest obtained from reference TRBV5-1 and TRBJ2-1, is as follows: KAGVTQTPRYLIKTRGQQVTLSCSPISGHRSVSWYQQTPGQGLQFLFEYFSETQRNKGNFPGRFSGRQFSNSRSEMNVSTLELGDSALYLCASSLETLSSYNEQFFGPGTRLTVL.